Listed below are T cell receptor beta chains from one sample, sequenced in a study of cytomegalovirus exposure and HLA in healthy donors. Sequencing used immunoSEQ multiplex PCR; TCRdb keeps in-frame clones, though not all of them. The listing records around 100,000 clones. Sequenced sample: PBMCs. The receptors stem from a young man in good health and CMV-seronegative. Each CDR3 is given with its conserved first and last residue. D genes are given only for firm matches.

d_gene: NA; j_gene: TRBJ1-2; v_gene: TRBV18; CDR3aa: CASSPGAGYTF; CDR3nt: TGTGCCAGCTCACCAGGGGCCGGCTACACCTTC
d_gene: NA; j_gene: TRBJ2-1; v_gene: TRBV5-6; CDR3aa: CASSLLGSSVEGNEQFF; CDR3nt: TGTGCCAGCAGCTTATTAGGCAGTTCTGTCGAGGGCAATGAGCAGTTCTTC
d_gene: TRBD1; j_gene: TRBJ2-7; v_gene: TRBV15; CDR3aa: CATSLTGDEQYF; CDR3nt: TGTGCCACCAGCCTAACAGGGGACGAGCAGTACTTC
d_gene: NA; j_gene: TRBJ2-2; v_gene: TRBV5-4; CDR3aa: CASSLARGSGELFF; CDR3nt: TGTGCCAGCAGCTTGGCCAGGGGCTCCGGGGAGCTGTTTTTT
d_gene: TRBD1; j_gene: TRBJ2-7; v_gene: TRBV7-8; CDR3aa: CASSLQSGQVYEQYF; CDR3nt: TGTGCCAGCAGCTTGCAATCGGGACAGGTCTACGAGCAGTACTTC
d_gene: NA; j_gene: TRBJ1-6; v_gene: TRBV6-1; CDR3aa: CASSEGRGRDSPLHF; CDR3nt: TGTGCCAGCAGTGAAGGGAGAGGGAGGGATTCACCCCTCCACTTT
d_gene: NA; j_gene: TRBJ1-2; v_gene: TRBV5-1; CDR3aa: CASSTTVDYGYTF; CDR3nt: TGCGCCAGCAGCACGACAGTTGACTATGGCTACACCTTC
d_gene: NA; j_gene: TRBJ2-4; v_gene: TRBV7-3; CDR3aa: CASSLGVEAGTKNIQYF; CDR3nt: TGTGCCAGCAGCTTAGGGGTTGAGGCAGGGACAAAAAACATTCAGTACTTC
d_gene: TRBD1; j_gene: TRBJ2-7; v_gene: TRBV4-2; CDR3aa: CASSLGQGVYEQYF; CDR3nt: TGTGCCAGCAGCCTGGGACAGGGTGTCTACGAGCAGTACTTC
d_gene: TRBD1; j_gene: TRBJ2-3; v_gene: TRBV4-3; CDR3aa: CASSSSSPGQGTDTQYF; CDR3nt: TGCGCCAGCAGCTCTTCGAGTCCGGGACAGGGAACAGATACGCAGTATTTT
d_gene: NA; j_gene: TRBJ1-2; v_gene: TRBV7-9; CDR3aa: CASSPGNRASTF; CDR3nt: TGTGCCAGCAGCCCCGGGAACAGGGCGAGCACCTTC
d_gene: TRBD1; j_gene: TRBJ1-5; v_gene: TRBV28; CDR3aa: CASSFFRQGRPHQPQHF; CDR3nt: TGTGCCAGCAGTTTCTTTAGACAGGGTAGGCCGCATCAGCCCCAGCATTTT
d_gene: NA; j_gene: TRBJ2-3; v_gene: TRBV15; CDR3aa: CATSLERSDTQYF; CDR3nt: TGTGCCACCAGCCTCGAACGGTCAGATACGCAGTATTTT
d_gene: NA; j_gene: TRBJ2-2; v_gene: TRBV5-1; CDR3aa: CASSPGQNTGELFF; CDR3nt: TGCGCCAGCAGCCCAGGACAGAACACCGGGGAGCTGTTTTTT
d_gene: NA; j_gene: TRBJ1-4; v_gene: TRBV5-6; CDR3aa: CASSLLRGGKEKLFF; CDR3nt: TGTGCCAGCAGCCTGCTTCGGGGGGGAAAGGAAAAACTGTTTTTT
d_gene: TRBD1; j_gene: TRBJ1-5; v_gene: TRBV5-1; CDR3aa: CASSLGQGAIPQPQHF; CDR3nt: TGCGCCAGCAGCTTGGGACAGGGGGCGATCCCTCAGCCCCAGCATTTT
d_gene: NA; j_gene: TRBJ1-5; v_gene: TRBV2; CDR3aa: CASKEGLTGNQPQHF; CDR3nt: TGTGCCAGCAAGGAGGGGCTAACGGGCAATCAGCCCCAGCATTTT
d_gene: NA; j_gene: TRBJ1-2; v_gene: TRBV7-2; CDR3aa: CASSLVAGWYPPNYGYTF; CDR3nt: TGTGCCAGCAGCTTAGTGGCGGGGTGGTACCCCCCCAACTATGGCTACACCTTC
d_gene: TRBD1; j_gene: TRBJ1-2; v_gene: TRBV5-6; CDR3aa: CASSNWPSTGGGGGYTF; CDR3nt: TGTGCCAGCAGCAATTGGCCCTCGACAGGGGGCGGAGGTGGCTACACCTTC
d_gene: NA; j_gene: TRBJ1-1; v_gene: TRBV2; CDR3aa: CASSLQVNTEAFF; CDR3nt: TGTGCCAGCAGTCTTCAGGTGAACACTGAAGCTTTCTTT
d_gene: NA; j_gene: TRBJ1-3; v_gene: TRBV29-1; CDR3aa: CSVGLGGNTIYF; CDR3nt: TGCAGCGTTGGTTTGGGCGGGAACACCATATATTTT
d_gene: NA; j_gene: TRBJ1-5; v_gene: TRBV2; CDR3aa: CASSEFDTRNQPQHF; CDR3nt: TGTGCCAGCAGTGAATTTGACACTCGCAATCAGCCCCAGCATTTT
d_gene: NA; j_gene: TRBJ2-7; v_gene: TRBV25-1; CDR3aa: CASSAYSYEQYF; CDR3nt: TGTGCCAGCAGTGCCTACAGCTACGAGCAGTACTTC
d_gene: NA; j_gene: TRBJ2-7; v_gene: TRBV9; CDR3aa: CASSVGFGEGGLRSKQYF; CDR3nt: TGTGCCAGCAGCGTAGGCTTTGGCGAGGGGGGACTACGTTCAAAGCAGTACTTC
d_gene: NA; j_gene: TRBJ2-2; v_gene: TRBV5-6; CDR3aa: CASSLELGGNTGELFF; CDR3nt: TGTGCCAGCAGCTTGGAATTGGGGGGGAACACCGGGGAGCTGTTTTTT
d_gene: NA; j_gene: TRBJ2-2; v_gene: TRBV2; CDR3aa: CASSVSGELFF; CDR3nt: TGTGCCAGCAGTGTCTCCGGGGAGCTGTTTTTT
d_gene: NA; j_gene: TRBJ1-1; v_gene: TRBV28; CDR3aa: CASVTRGNTEAFF; CDR3nt: TGTGCCAGCGTTACCCGGGGGAACACTGAAGCTTTCTTT
d_gene: TRBD1; j_gene: TRBJ1-6; v_gene: TRBV4-2; CDR3aa: CASSRGQGGSPLHF; CDR3nt: TGTGCCAGCAGCCGAGGACAGGGAGGATCACCCCTCCACTTT
d_gene: TRBD2; j_gene: TRBJ2-1; v_gene: TRBV7-2; CDR3aa: CASIPRRSGGFYNEQFF; CDR3nt: TGTGCCAGCATCCCCAGGCGGAGCGGGGGTTTTTACAATGAGCAGTTCTTC
d_gene: TRBD2; j_gene: TRBJ2-7; v_gene: TRBV7-2; CDR3aa: CASSLETSGGVTRYEQYF; CDR3nt: TGTGCCAGCAGCTTAGAAACTAGCGGGGGGGTAACTCGCTACGAGCAGTACTTC
d_gene: TRBD2; j_gene: TRBJ2-5; v_gene: TRBV9; CDR3aa: CASSVATLSGGYQTQYF; CDR3nt: TGTGCCAGCAGCGTAGCTACGTTGAGCGGGGGGTATCAGACCCAGTACTTC
d_gene: NA; j_gene: TRBJ2-7; v_gene: TRBV5-1; CDR3aa: CASSLYSPTLIYEQYF; CDR3nt: TGCGCCAGCAGCTTGTACAGTCCCACCTTGATTTACGAGCAGTACTTC
d_gene: NA; j_gene: TRBJ2-3; v_gene: TRBV7-9; CDR3aa: CASSFYRDTQYF; CDR3nt: TGTGCCAGCAGCTTCTACAGGGATACGCAGTATTTT
d_gene: NA; j_gene: TRBJ1-3; v_gene: TRBV7-7; CDR3aa: CASSPGTPGNTIYF; CDR3nt: TGTGCCAGCAGCCCGGGGACACCTGGAAACACCATATATTTT
d_gene: NA; j_gene: TRBJ2-7; v_gene: TRBV5-6; CDR3aa: CASSFPGRGAYEQYF; CDR3nt: TGTGCCAGCAGCTTCCCGGGCAGGGGTGCCTACGAGCAGTACTTC
d_gene: NA; j_gene: TRBJ2-7; v_gene: TRBV2; CDR3aa: CASSDAYEQYF; CDR3nt: TGTGCCAGCAGTGACGCCTACGAGCAGTACTTC
d_gene: TRBD2; j_gene: TRBJ2-1; v_gene: TRBV7-2; CDR3aa: CASSHASGGYNEQFF; CDR3nt: TGTGCCAGCAGCCACGCTAGCGGGGGCTACAATGAGCAGTTCTTC
d_gene: TRBD1; j_gene: TRBJ1-2; v_gene: TRBV5-1; CDR3aa: CASSPTGDSYGYTF; CDR3nt: TGCGCCAGCAGCCCCACAGGGGACTCTTATGGCTACACCTTC
d_gene: NA; j_gene: TRBJ2-1; v_gene: TRBV4-3; CDR3aa: CASSQDQRQLFF; CDR3nt: TGCGCCAGCAGCCAAGATCAGAGACAGCTATTCTTC
d_gene: TRBD1; j_gene: TRBJ2-7; v_gene: TRBV19; CDR3aa: CASTRQGVFGEQYF; CDR3nt: TGTGCCAGCACCAGACAGGGGGTATTCGGAGAGCAGTACTTC
d_gene: NA; j_gene: TRBJ2-3; v_gene: TRBV7-8; CDR3aa: CASSLGWEVTDTQYF; CDR3nt: TGTGCCAGCAGCTTAGGTTGGGAGGTTACAGATACGCAGTATTTT
d_gene: TRBD2; j_gene: TRBJ2-3; v_gene: TRBV18; CDR3aa: CASSTLAGASTDTQYF; CDR3nt: TGTGCCAGCTCAACACTAGCGGGGGCCAGCACAGATACGCAGTATTTT
d_gene: NA; j_gene: TRBJ2-2; v_gene: TRBV5-1; CDR3aa: CASSLAGQHTGELFF; CDR3nt: TGCGCCAGCAGCTTAGCGGGACAACACACCGGGGAGCTGTTTTTT
d_gene: TRBD2; j_gene: TRBJ2-7; v_gene: TRBV18; CDR3aa: CASSPTGGRYEQYF; CDR3nt: TGTGCCAGCTCACCAACGGGGGGGCGTTACGAGCAGTACTTC
d_gene: TRBD1; j_gene: TRBJ1-1; v_gene: TRBV2; CDR3aa: CASSEAGQGLLAFF; CDR3nt: TGTGCCAGCAGTGAAGCGGGACAGGGTTTGTTGGCTTTCTTT
d_gene: TRBD1; j_gene: TRBJ1-4; v_gene: TRBV29-1; CDR3aa: CSVESPGGASEKLFF; CDR3nt: TGCAGCGTTGAATCACCAGGGGGCGCGTCTGAAAAACTGTTTTTT
d_gene: NA; j_gene: TRBJ1-1; v_gene: TRBV5-1; CDR3aa: CASSTDRTYTEAFF; CDR3nt: TGCGCCAGCAGCACTGACAGGACCTACACTGAAGCTTTCTTT
d_gene: NA; j_gene: TRBJ2-7; v_gene: TRBV9; CDR3aa: CASNGPYEQYF; CDR3nt: TGTGCCAGCAATGGCCCCTACGAGCAGTACTTC
d_gene: NA; j_gene: TRBJ2-3; v_gene: TRBV7-2; CDR3aa: CASSPAQRGGPPTDTQYF; CDR3nt: TGTGCCAGCAGCCCCGCCCAGCGTGGCGGGCCCCCCACAGATACGCAGTATTTT
d_gene: NA; j_gene: TRBJ1-2; v_gene: TRBV14; CDR3aa: CASSHPGQTGPSGGYTF; CDR3nt: TGTGCCAGCAGCCACCCAGGACAGACCGGACCTTCGGGTGGCTACACCTTC
d_gene: NA; j_gene: TRBJ2-3; v_gene: TRBV14; CDR3aa: CASSPLALRDTQYF; CDR3nt: TGTGCCAGCAGCCCACTAGCATTGAGGGATACGCAGTATTTT
d_gene: NA; j_gene: TRBJ2-7; v_gene: TRBV7-9; CDR3aa: CASSLGLDRSEQYF; CDR3nt: TGTGCCAGCAGCTTAGGTCTGGATCGGAGCGAGCAGTACTTC
d_gene: NA; j_gene: TRBJ2-4; v_gene: TRBV18; CDR3aa: CASSQGQAKNIQYF; CDR3nt: TGTGCCAGCTCACAGGGACAAGCCAAAAACATTCAGTACTTC
d_gene: NA; j_gene: TRBJ2-1; v_gene: TRBV6-1; CDR3aa: CASFASSYNEQFF; CDR3nt: TGTGCCAGCTTCGCTAGCTCCTACAATGAGCAGTTCTTC
d_gene: TRBD2; j_gene: TRBJ2-7; v_gene: TRBV6-1; CDR3aa: CASALTSGIYEQYF; CDR3nt: TGTGCCAGCGCCCTGACTAGCGGCATCTACGAGCAGTACTTC
d_gene: NA; j_gene: TRBJ2-5; v_gene: TRBV18; CDR3aa: CASSLRTGQETQYF; CDR3nt: TGTGCCAGCTCACTTCGGACGGGGCAAGAGACCCAGTACTTC
d_gene: NA; j_gene: TRBJ2-7; v_gene: TRBV6-1; CDR3aa: CASKRGASYEQYF; CDR3nt: TGTGCCAGCAAACGGGGGGCATCCTACGAGCAGTACTTC